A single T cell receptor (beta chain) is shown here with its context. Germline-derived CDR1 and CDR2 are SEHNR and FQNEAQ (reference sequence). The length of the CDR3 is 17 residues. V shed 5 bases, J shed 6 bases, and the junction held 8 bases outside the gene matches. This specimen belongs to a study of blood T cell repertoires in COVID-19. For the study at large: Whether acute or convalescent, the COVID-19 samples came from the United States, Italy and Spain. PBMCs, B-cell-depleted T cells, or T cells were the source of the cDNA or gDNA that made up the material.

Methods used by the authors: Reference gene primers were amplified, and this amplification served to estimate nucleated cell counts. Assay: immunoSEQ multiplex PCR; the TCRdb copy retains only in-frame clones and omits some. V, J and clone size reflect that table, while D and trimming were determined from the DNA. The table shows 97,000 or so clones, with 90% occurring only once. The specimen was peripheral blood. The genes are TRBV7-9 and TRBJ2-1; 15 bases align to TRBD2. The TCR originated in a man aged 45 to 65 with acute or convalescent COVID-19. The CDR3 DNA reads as TGTGCCAGCAGCCCACCCCTGGGACTAGCGGGAGGCAATGAGCAGTTCTTC. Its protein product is CASSPPLGLAGGNEQFF.